The 13 T cell receptor beta chains below all came from one sample that was sequenced in a study of T-cell reconstitution after alpha-beta-depleted transplantation in children (dated by TCRdb to about 2016). Preparation of the library involved PCR. Sequencing took place on an Illumina HiSeq 2500. Molecular barcoding was employed in the preparation of TCR libraries, with unique molecular identifiers being used to normalize TCRbeta repertoire quantification. TCRdb reran the public reads through fastp at Q25 and MiXCR, keeping productive beta chains. Rows with one shared CDR3 protein collapse into an entry with the most common genes and DNA. The table for this sample lists around 200,000 distinct CDR3 sequences; 17% of them were counted only once. Approximately 40% of the sample is in the top ten clones. The treatment or condition label, read with the paper, signifies: allogeneic hematopoietic cell transplantation with graft depleted of TCRalphabeta T cells and CD19 B cells.

This specimen was PBMCs, mostly from graft donor cells, taken 360 days after TCRalphabeta/CD19-depleted stem cell transplant. The receptors come from a male patient aged 2-15 years who had a stem cell transplant for acute lymphoblastic leukemia, so the T cells may come from the graft donor.

This clonotype came up a few times. The V call is TRBV4-3, the J call TRBJ2-1, with 12 bases aligning to TRBD2. The trim removed 0 bases at V and 4 bases at J, leaving 13 bases unmatched. The length of the CDR3 is 20 residues. Germline V lookup: CDR1 LGHNA, CDR2 YSLEER. CDR3 residues: CASSQELAGGPHGNYNEQFF. CDR3 nucleotides: TGCGCCAGCAGCCAAGAACTAGCGGGGGGACCCCATGGGAATTACAATGAGCAGTTCTTC.

A few counts support this clonotype. The rearrangement links TRBV6-1 to TRBJ1-2; TRBD1 might be the D (5 bases). The germline V gene has CDR1 MNHNS and CDR2 SASEGT. V dropped 1 base and J dropped 8 bases, with 14 bases sitting between them. The CDR3 is made up of 14 amino acids. CDR3 DNA: TGTGCCAGCAGTGAAGGCGCCAGGGCTTCCGGCTACACCTTC. Amino acids: CASSEGARASGYTF.

This clonotype was seen a handful of times. J is TRBJ2-3 and V is TRBV7-2; D is unclear. Trimming cost V 2 bases and J 2 bases, with 14 bases left between them. CDR1 is SGHTA and CDR2 is FQGNSA in the germline V gene. This CDR3 has 16 residues. The DNA for the CDR3 is TGTGCCAGCAGCTTATGGTTGCTCGCGGCCACAGATACGCAGTATTTT. Amino acids: CASSLWLLAATDTQYF.

The table lists this clonotype with many counts. The V and J genes are TRBV27 and TRBJ1-1; D possibly corresponds to TRBD1 (5 bases). Germline V lookup: CDR1 MNHEY, CDR2 SMNVEV (reference sequence). The CDR3 is 12 amino acids. V lost 4 bases and J lost 6, with 9 bases in between. The CDR3 reads CASSYAGSEAFF. In DNA, the CDR3 is TGTGCCAGCAGTTACGCAGGGTCTGAAGCTTTCTTT.

V gene TRBV20-1 combines with J gene TRBJ1-1; D call uncertain. Per germline, CDR1 DFQATT and CDR2 SNEGSKA (reference sequence). This CDR3 spans 13 amino acids. V dropped 6 bases and J dropped 11 bases, with 22 bases sitting between them. The CDR3 is CSARPGPVMLAFF. The CDR3 DNA follows: TGCAGTGCCCGACCAGGACCGGTTATGCTGGCTTTCTTT.

As concerns this clonotype: Its ends do not fully match the called genes, so a read error is possible. The CDR3 loop is CASSFYSLAPYF. The DNA of the CDR3 is TGTGCCAGCAGCTTCTATAGTCTAGCTCCTTACTTC. The chain combines TRBV7-2 with TRBJ2-1; the D gene is possibly TRBD2 (5 bases). Germline V lookup: CDR1 SGHTA, CDR2 FQGNSA. This CDR3 region has 12 residues. The full variable domain, its missing parts supplied by reference TRBV7-2 and TRBJ2-1, is GAGVSQSPSNKVTEKGKDVELRCDPISGHTALYWYRQSLGQGLEFLIYFQGNSAPDKSGLPSDRFSAERTGGSVSTLTIQRTQQEDSAVYLCASSFYSLAPYFGPGTRLTVL.

There are a few counts of this clonotype. The CDR3 DNA reads TGTGCCACCAGCGGCAGAGAGAACACTGAAGCTTTCTTT. It specifies CATSGRENTEAFF. V is TRBV15 and J is TRBJ1-1; D gene unclear. V was clipped by 5 bases and J by 1 base, with 8 bases between them. The CDR3 is 13 residues long. Germline-derived CDR1 and CDR2 are LNHNV and YYDKDF (reference sequence).

CDR3 protein: CASSQGWGTDTQYF. The DNA of the CDR3 is TGTGCCAGCAGCCAAGGGTGGGGCACAGATACGCAGTATTTT. V is TRBV3-1 and J is TRBJ2-3; no firm D call. The germline V and J ends were trimmed by 1 base and 1 base, with 6 bases remaining between them. Germline V CDR1 and CDR2: LGHDT, YNNKEL (reference sequence). This CDR3 contains 14 residues.

The rearrangement uses TRBV27 and TRBJ2-1; 7 bases match TRBD1. V was pared by 4 bases and J by 15 bases, with 6 bases of the junction left unmatched. The CDR3 extends over 11 amino acids. CDR1 and CDR2 (germline): MNHEY, SMNVEV (reference sequence). The CDR3 DNA reads as TGTGCCAGCAGTTCCGGGACAGTTTCGTTCTTC. This sequence encodes CASSSGTVSFF.

This clonotype was counted ten times or more. The V gene is TRBV6-5, the J gene TRBJ1-1; D call uncertain. CDR1 is MNHEY and CDR2 is SVGAGI in the germline V gene. Trimming pared 2 bases from V and 2 bases from J, leaving 12 bases between. There are 15 residues in the CDR3. This chain's CDR3 is CASSYIPRGNTEAFF. The CDR3 region has the DNA TGTGCCAGCAGTTACATTCCTCGGGGAAACACTGAAGCTTTCTTT.

This rearrangement joins TRBV20-1 to TRBJ2-5; D may be TRBD1 or TRBD2 (6 bases each). Trimming cost V 7 bases and J 4 bases, with 13 bases left between them. The CDR3 is 12 residues long. The V gene's germline CDR1 is DFQATT and CDR2 SNEGSKA (reference sequence). The CDR3 nucleotides read TGCAGTGTTTGGGGGGCCCCAGAGACCCAGTACTTC. It translates to CSVWGAPETQYF.

This clonotype was seen at least ten times. This chain connects TRBV29-1 to TRBJ2-7, with D perhaps TRBD1 (5 bases). Germline V gives CDR1 SQVTM, CDR2 ANQGSEA. Trimming shortened V by 4 bases and J by 3 bases, and 16 bases separated the two germline ends. The length of the CDR3 is 14 residues. The CDR3 protein is CSVGVPNRSYEQYF. In DNA form, the CDR3 reads TGCAGCGTTGGGGTCCCCAACAGGAGCTACGAGCAGTACTTC.

This chain links TRBV20-1 with TRBJ2-1; 7 bases agree with TRBD2. This CDR3 contains 15 residues. V shed 1 base and J 6 bases; nucleotides not matched to a gene: 9. CDR1 and CDR2 (germline): DFQATT, SNEGSKA (reference sequence). CDR3 sequence reads: CSARVRAGAGNEQFF. CDR3 coding DNA: TGCAGTGCTAGAGTCAGGGCGGGAGCGGGCAATGAGCAGTTCTTC.